Listed here are 28 T cell receptor beta chains from one sample, sequenced in a study of long-term antiretroviral therapy in people with HIV. The libraries were made with immunoSEQ v3.0 at survey level. Data came from immunoSEQ multiplex PCR; TCRdb stores just in-frame clones and leaves some out. The table includes around 35,000 clones, roughly 96% detected once. Sample: unsorted PBMCs, taken 6.5 to 6.9 years after starting antiretroviral therapy. These receptors originate from a man in his thirties or forties with HIV.

This clone was seen only a few times. This chain connects TRBV11-3 to TRBJ1-1; D ambiguous. The ends were cut back, 2 bases at V and 4 bases at J, with 8 bases in the middle. The CDR3 sequence is 13 residues long. Germline lookup yields CDR1 SGHNT and CDR2 YENEEA. The CDR3 DNA follows: TGTGCCAGCAGCTTATCCTTGGTCACTGAAGCTTTCTTT. Translated, it gives CASSLSLVTEAFF.

V is TRBV7-3 and J is TRBJ2-3, with TRBD2 matching 7 bases. CDR1 is SGHTA and CDR2 is FQGTGA in the germline V gene. This CDR3 region has 15 residues. V lost 0 bases, J lost 3 bases, and 3 bases stayed unmatched. CDR3 loop: CASSLTGRITDTQYF. The CDR3 region has the DNA TGTGCCAGCAGCTTAACCGGGAGGATTACAGATACGCAGTATTTT.

The CDR3 is CASSQLTGDGYTF. CDR3 bases: TGTGCCAGCAGCCAACTCACAGGGGATGGCTACACCTTC. This rearrangement joins TRBV4-2 to TRBJ1-2; 7 bases match TRBD1. The CDR3 sequence is 13 residues long. V lost 2 bases to trimming and J lost 6 bases; unmatched junction nucleotides: 3. Germline V lookup: CDR1 LGHNA, CDR2 YNFKEQ.

This chain connects TRBV7-2 to TRBJ2-7; the D gene could be TRBD1 or TRBD2 (5 bases each). Trimming took off 5 bases at V and 3 bases at J, with 8 bases between the two ends. This CDR3 region has 12 residues. The germline V gene has CDR1 SGHTA and CDR2 FQGNSA. In DNA, the CDR3 is TGTGCCAGCAGCGGGGGTGACTACGAGCAGTACTTC. Protein product: CASSGGDYEQYF. Drawing the rest from reference TRBV7-2 and TRBJ2-7, the complete variable domain is GAGVSQSPSNKVTEKGKDVELRCDPISGHTALYWYRQSLGQGLEFLIYFQGNSAPDKSGLPSDRFSAERTGGSVSTLTIQRTQQEDSAVYLCASSGGDYEQYFGPGTRLTVT.

The chain recombines TRBV19 with TRBJ2-7; D call uncertain. The CDR3 has 14 residues. The germline V and J ends were trimmed by 6 bases and 4 bases, with 16 bases remaining between them. Germline CDR1 and CDR2: LNHDA and SQIVND (reference sequence). CDR3 region: CASSSGPAPYEQYF. DNA for the CDR3: TGTGCCAGTAGCTCAGGACCCGCCCCATACGAGCAGTACTTC.

J is TRBJ2-1 and V is TRBV4-2, with D hard to call. V lost 2 bases and J 4 bases, leaving 12 bases between the germline ends. CDR3 length equals 15 residues. CDR1 and CDR2 (germline): LGHNA, YNFKEQ. CDR3 coding DNA: TGTGCCAGCAGCCAACGCCTCGGGCAGTACAATGAGCAGTTCTTC. Its protein is CASSQRLGQYNEQFF.

V and J are TRBV6-1 and TRBJ2-2; D not resolved. V was shortened by 7 bases and J by 2 bases, with 11 bases between the two germline ends. The germline gives CDR1 MNHNS, CDR2 SASEGT. The CDR3 has 14 residues. The CDR3 nucleotides read TGTGCCAGCATAAGACTCTTTAACACCGGGGAGCTGTTTTTT. Protein product: CASIRLFNTGELFF.

The V and J genes are TRBV7-9 and TRBJ2-1; D remains unclear. Trimming pared 3 bases from V and 7 bases from J, leaving 19 bases between. The CDR3 spans 16 residues. The germline V gene has CDR1 SEHNR and CDR2 FQNEAQ (reference sequence). In DNA, the CDR3 is TGTGCCAGCAGCTTTAGAGGCACAAGGATCGGGAATGAGCAGTTCTTC. This translates into CASSFRGTRIGNEQFF.

V is TRBV6-6 and J is TRBJ2-5; 11 bases match TRBD2. With the DNA end fitting TRBJ2-7 better, the J assignment may be wrong. Germline V gene data show CDR1 as MNHNY and CDR2 as SVGAGI (reference sequence). CDR3 length equals 13 residues. In nucleotides, the CDR3 is TGTGCCGCTATGACTAGCGGGAAACGCGAGCAGTACTTC. Translation: CAAMTSGKREQYF.

J is TRBJ2-3 and V is TRBV7-9; no firm D call. The CDR3 length is 17 residues. The V and J ends lost 5 bases and 0 bases respectively, with 18 bases between them. CDR1 and CDR2 from the germline V gene are SEHNR and FQNEAQ (reference sequence). Here the CDR3 DNA reads TGTGCCAGCAGCGAGGACCCGGCGGATCCTAGCACAGATACGCAGTATTTT. Its protein is CASSEDPADPSTDTQYF. Variable domain in full (rest from reference TRBV7-9 and TRBJ2-3): DTGVSQNPRHKITKRGQNVTFRCDPISEHNRLYWYRQTLGQGPEFLTYFQNEAQLEKSRLLSDRFSAERPKGSFSTLEIQRTEQGDSAMYLCASSEDPADPSTDTQYFGPGTRLTVL.

V usage is TRBV5-5 and J usage is TRBJ2-1; the D is unclear. The V and J ends lost 2 bases and 0 bases respectively, with 6 bases between them. In germline, CDR1 is SGHKS, CDR2 YYEKEE (reference sequence). CDR3 length: 14 amino acids. The CDR3 spells CASSFDNSYNEQFF. CDR3 nucleotides: TGTGCCAGCAGCTTCGATAACTCCTACAATGAGCAGTTCTTC.

The J gene is TRBJ1-3, the V gene TRBV5-1; D gene uncertain. This CDR3 region has 14 residues. Trimming shortened V by 0 bases and J by 4 bases, and 8 bases separated the two germline ends. Per the germline V gene, CDR1 is SGHRS and CDR2 is YFSETQ. As DNA, the CDR3 is TGCGCCAGCAGCTTGGATGGGTCCGGAAACACCATATATTTT. This sequence encodes CASSLDGSGNTIYF.

This clone was counted only a few times. The rearrangement joins TRBV5-1 to TRBJ1-1; 10 positions agree with TRBD1. Germline CDR1 is SGHRS and CDR2 is YFSETQ. The CDR3 runs 16 residues. Trimming took 0 bases from V and 4 from J; bases not matched to a gene: 6. The CDR3 here is CASSLGTGGYGTEAFF. The CDR3, as DNA: TGCGCCAGCAGCTTGGGGACAGGGGGTTATGGCACTGAAGCTTTCTTT.

The chain joins TRBV10-2 to TRBJ2-3; the D gene is possibly TRBD1 (6 bases). In germline, CDR1 is WSHSY, CDR2 SAAADI. Trimming cost V 10 bases and J 0 bases, with 11 bases left between them. This CDR3 contains 13 residues. The DNA of the CDR3 is TGCGCCATATCGGGACACAGCACAGATACGCAGTATTTT. It translates to CAISGHSTDTQYF.

The rearrangement links TRBV15 to TRBJ1-3; 10 bases fit TRBD1. Losses at the gene ends were 0 bases for V and 4 bases for J; bases not matched to a gene: 6. CDR1 is LNHNV and CDR2 is YYDKDF in the germline V gene (reference sequence). The CDR3 contains 17 residues. As DNA, the CDR3 is TGTGCCACCAGCAGAGAGGGAGACAGGGGGCTCGGAAACACCATATATTTT. This codes for CATSREGDRGLGNTIYF.

The chain recombines TRBV11-2 with TRBJ2-3; D gene uncertain. Trimming left V 0 bases short and J 2 bases short, with 9 bases between. Looked up from germline, CDR1 is SGHAT and CDR2 is FQNNGV. There are 15 residues in the CDR3. CDR3 sequence (DNA): TGTGCCAGCAGCTTAGAGTGGTGGGACACAGATACGCAGTATTTT. Protein product: CASSLEWWDTDTQYF.

The chain combines TRBV2 with TRBJ2-5; D not resolved. V dropped 8 bases and J dropped 0 bases, with 10 bases sitting between them. Per germline, CDR1 SNHLY and CDR2 FYNNEI. The CDR3 spans 13 residues. CDR3 bases: TGTGCCAGCTCCCTTAGTAACCAAGAGACCCAGTACTTC. It specifies CASSLSNQETQYF.

The rearrangement joins TRBV9 to TRBJ2-7, with 11 bases identical to TRBD2. Trimming at V came to 4 bases and at J to 4 bases, leaving 7 bases not matched to a gene. Germline-derived CDR1 and CDR2 are SGDLS and YYNGEE. There are 15 residues in the CDR3. This chain's CDR3 is CASSISGRAGYEQYF. CDR3 sequence (DNA): TGTGCCAGCAGCATTAGCGGGAGGGCCGGATACGAGCAGTACTTC.

The rearrangement links TRBV4-3 to TRBJ2-7, with D unclear. This CDR3 contains 12 residues. The germline CDR1 and CDR2 sequences are LGHNA and YSLEER. V shed 1 base and J shed 6 bases, with 7 bases lying between them. The CDR3 nucleotides read TGCGCCAGCAGCCAAGGGTTGGGCGAGCAGTACTTC. As protein: CASSQGLGEQYF.

This rearrangement joins TRBV4-2 to TRBJ2-7; D gene unclear. V lost 0 bases and J lost 5, with 14 bases in between. CDR3 length equals 15 residues. Germline V gene lookup returns CDR1 LGHNA and CDR2 YNFKEQ. CDR3: CASSQDVGQPHEQYF. The CDR3 DNA reads TGTGCCAGCAGCCAAGACGTGGGCCAGCCCCACGAGCAGTACTTC.

The chain employs TRBV29-1 and TRBJ2-1; the match to TRBD2 covers 13 bases. The trim removed 7 bases at V and 4 bases at J, leaving 4 bases unmatched. This CDR3 region has 14 residues. Germline CDR1 SQVTM, CDR2 ANQGSEA. CDR3 in amino acids: CSESGLAGYNEQFF. The CDR3, as DNA: TGCAGCGAGTCGGGACTAGCGGGATACAATGAGCAGTTCTTC.

The gene calls are TRBV15 and TRBJ1-1; no definite D call. Germline values: CDR1 LNHNV, CDR2 YYDKDF (reference sequence). With 5 bases removed from V and 0 bases from J, the gap between germline ends came to 7 bases. This CDR3 contains 13 residues. The CDR3 protein is CATSVRLNTEAFF. DNA of the CDR3: TGTGCCACCAGCGTCAGATTGAACACTGAAGCTTTCTTT.

The J gene is TRBJ2-3, the V gene TRBV7-9; TRBD2 matches 15 bases. The CDR3 loop spans 17 amino acids. Germline CDR1 SEHNR, CDR2 FQNEAQ (reference sequence). V lost 2 bases and J lost 3; bases outside the gene matches: 3. CDR3 coding DNA: TGTGCCAGCAGCTTATCCGGACTAGCGGGAGGGACAGATACGCAGTATTTT. As protein: CASSLSGLAGGTDTQYF.

This chain joins TRBV29-1 and TRBJ2-5; 7 bases are a match to TRBD2. The length of the CDR3 is 14 residues. The junction had 7 bases not matched to a gene; V was cut back by 2 bases and J by 4 bases. Per the germline V gene, CDR1 is SQVTM and CDR2 is ANQGSEA. CDR3 protein: CSVESTPGGETQYF. The CDR3 region has the DNA TGCAGCGTTGAAAGTACTCCGGGGGGAGAGACCCAGTACTTC.

The rearrangement joins TRBV7-6 to TRBJ2-7; possible D gene TRBD2, 6 bases. CDR1 and CDR2 from the germline V gene are SGHVS and FNYEAQ. CDR3 length equals 14 residues. V was cut by 5 bases and J by 3 bases, with 14 bases left in between. The CDR3 DNA reads as TGTGCCAGCAGCCCCCCCCAGGGAGGCTACGAGCAGTACTTC. Protein: CASSPPQGGYEQYF.

The genes are TRBV2 and TRBJ1-1; D is unresolved. The V gene lost 4 bases and the J gene lost 4 bases, with 10 bases spanning the gap. This CDR3 region has 13 residues. Per the germline V gene, CDR1 is SNHLY and CDR2 is FYNNEI. The CDR3: CASSGRGATEAFF. CDR3 nucleotides: TGTGCCAGCAGTGGACGGGGAGCCACTGAAGCTTTCTTT.

The chain combines TRBV4-2 with TRBJ2-7; TRBD1 matches 8 bases. CDR1 is LGHNA and CDR2 is YNFKEQ in the germline V gene. V lost 4 bases, J lost 6 bases, and 11 bases stayed unmatched. There are 15 residues in the CDR3. CDR3 coding DNA: TGTGCCAGCAGCCCACCGGGGTCAGGGGGCAGCGAGCAGTACTTC. Translating it yields CASSPPGSGGSEQYF.

V is TRBV18 and J is TRBJ1-4; D unresolved. The length of the CDR3 is 15 residues. Between the trimmed V and J ends, which lost 1 base and 6 bases, there was a span of 12 bases. Germline assignment: CDR1 KGHSH and CDR2 LQKENI. The CDR3 region is CASSPRNGPDEKLFF. CDR3 DNA: TGTGCCAGCTCACCACGAAATGGGCCGGATGAAAAACTGTTTTTT.